The 7 T cell receptor beta chains below come from one sample, sequenced in a study of blood T cells in healthy people across ages. Primers used in a second PCR of about 6 to 12 cycles were a sample-barcoded 5' primer and a J-beta primer mix. TCRdb reprocessed the 5' RACE reads via MiXCR and lists one record per CDR3 protein. This sample carries hundreds of thousands of distinct CDR3 sequences, about 43% of them seen once, and the ten largest clones take around 32%. Sequences were obtained from blood. The receptors were gathered from an elderly man in good health.

This clonotype has only a few counts. V usage is TRBV29-1 and J usage is TRBJ2-1; 7 nucleotides align to TRBD1. In germline, CDR1 is SQVTM, CDR2 ANQGSEA. The ends lost 6 bases at V and 1 base at J; junction bases unmatched: 3. CDR3 length: 13 residues. CDR3 DNA sequence: TGCAGCGTCGACAGGGTGTCCTACAATGAGCAGTTCTTC. The encoded protein is CSVDRVSYNEQFF.

The chain carries TRBV6-2 or TRBV6-3 and TRBJ1-2, with a tentative D call TRBD1 (5 bases). Trimming pared 6 bases from V and 0 bases from J, leaving 17 bases between. This CDR3 has 16 amino acids. Germline lookup yields CDR1 MNHEY and CDR2 SVGEGT. CDR3 DNA sequence: TGTGCCAGCAGGATAAAGCAGGGAGGATCTAACTATGGCTACACCTTC. Protein: CASRIKQGGSNYGYTF.

Many counts were recorded for this clonotype. The rearrangement uses TRBV9 and TRBJ2-1; 10 bases are shared with TRBD1. The trim removed 0 bases at V and 7 bases at J, leaving 1 base unmatched. The CDR3 sequence is 14 residues long. Germline CDR1 SGDLS, CDR2 YYNGEE. CDR3 DNA sequence: TGTGCCAGCAGCGTAGGGGACAGGGGTAATGAGCAGTTCTTC. It encodes CASSVGDRGNEQFF.

This clonotype has a handful of counts. V gene TRBV5-1 combines with J gene TRBJ2-5, with 11 bases aligning to TRBD2. Trimming cost V 5 bases and J 1 base; bases outside gene matches: 4. CDR1 SGHRS and CDR2 YFSETQ come from the germline V gene. The CDR3 length is 15 residues. CDR3 sequence reads: CASRSGLAAQETQYF. DNA for the CDR3: TGCGCCAGCAGATCGGGACTAGCGGCCCAAGAGACCCAGTACTTC.

This clonotype was detected a few times. J is TRBJ2-7 and V is TRBV20-1; D could derive from TRBD1 or TRBD2 (5 bases each). The V gene's germline CDR1 is DFQATT and CDR2 SNEGSKA (reference sequence). The CDR3 has 11 residues. With 5 bases removed from V and 3 bases from J, the gap between germline ends came to 8 bases. The CDR3 protein is CSAVRGYEQYF. CDR3 coding DNA: TGCAGTGCTGTGAGGGGCTACGAGCAGTACTTC.

This clonotype was seen a handful of times. The V gene is TRBV9, the J gene TRBJ2-7, with 7 bases identical to TRBD1. Germline CDR1 SGDLS, CDR2 YYNGEE. The J segment lost 2 bases and the V segment lost 3 bases, leaving 5 bases of the junction unmatched. CDR3 length equals 14 residues. CDR3 residues: CASSAGTVPYEQYF. DNA for the CDR3: TGTGCCAGCAGCGCCGGGACAGTACCCTACGAGCAGTACTTC.

This clonotype was seen a few times. The gene calls are TRBV7-2 and TRBJ2-1; 9 bases are shared with TRBD2. Germline values: CDR1 SGHTA, CDR2 FQGNSA. There are 15 residues in the CDR3. V shed 1 base, J shed 6 bases, and the junction held 4 bases outside the gene matches. The CDR3 is CASSLVAGGGNEQFF. The CDR3 DNA reads as TGTGCCAGCAGCTTAGTGGCGGGAGGGGGCAATGAGCAGTTCTTC. The variable domain in full, with the rest retrieved from reference TRBV7-2 and TRBJ2-1, is GAGVSQSPSNKVTEKGKDVELRCDPISGHTALYWYRQSLGQGLEFLIYFQGNSAPDKSGLPSDRFSAERTGGSVSTLTIQRTQQEDSAVYLCASSLVAGGGNEQFFGPGTRLTVL.